The source of this TCR beta chain is a study of T-cell memory formation after mild COVID-19. V was pared by 5 bases and J by 0 bases, with 18 bases between. The CDR3 covers 17 residues. Per the germline V gene, CDR1 is KGHDR and CDR2 is SFDVKD. With constant-segment primers, 5'RACE yielded cDNA libraries of TCR alpha and TCR beta that carried sample barcodes and UMIs. TCRdb redid the calling of the 5' RACE reads with MiXCR, one entry per CDR3 protein. The repertoire consists of about 350,000 distinct CDR3 sequences, with approximately 15% occurring once and the leading ten covering about 20%. The chain employs TRBV24-1 and TRBJ2-5; D remains unclear. The material sequenced was PBMCs or a T cell subset sorted from them (not recorded which). This TCR came from a man between 18 and 29 years old who had mild COVID-19 (a few samples of this study predate the infection). Cell type and time point are not known. The CDR3 nucleotides read TGTGCCACCAGTGTTGGGGAAACGGCACCGAACCAAGAGACCCAGTACTTC. It encodes CATSVGETAPNQETQYF.